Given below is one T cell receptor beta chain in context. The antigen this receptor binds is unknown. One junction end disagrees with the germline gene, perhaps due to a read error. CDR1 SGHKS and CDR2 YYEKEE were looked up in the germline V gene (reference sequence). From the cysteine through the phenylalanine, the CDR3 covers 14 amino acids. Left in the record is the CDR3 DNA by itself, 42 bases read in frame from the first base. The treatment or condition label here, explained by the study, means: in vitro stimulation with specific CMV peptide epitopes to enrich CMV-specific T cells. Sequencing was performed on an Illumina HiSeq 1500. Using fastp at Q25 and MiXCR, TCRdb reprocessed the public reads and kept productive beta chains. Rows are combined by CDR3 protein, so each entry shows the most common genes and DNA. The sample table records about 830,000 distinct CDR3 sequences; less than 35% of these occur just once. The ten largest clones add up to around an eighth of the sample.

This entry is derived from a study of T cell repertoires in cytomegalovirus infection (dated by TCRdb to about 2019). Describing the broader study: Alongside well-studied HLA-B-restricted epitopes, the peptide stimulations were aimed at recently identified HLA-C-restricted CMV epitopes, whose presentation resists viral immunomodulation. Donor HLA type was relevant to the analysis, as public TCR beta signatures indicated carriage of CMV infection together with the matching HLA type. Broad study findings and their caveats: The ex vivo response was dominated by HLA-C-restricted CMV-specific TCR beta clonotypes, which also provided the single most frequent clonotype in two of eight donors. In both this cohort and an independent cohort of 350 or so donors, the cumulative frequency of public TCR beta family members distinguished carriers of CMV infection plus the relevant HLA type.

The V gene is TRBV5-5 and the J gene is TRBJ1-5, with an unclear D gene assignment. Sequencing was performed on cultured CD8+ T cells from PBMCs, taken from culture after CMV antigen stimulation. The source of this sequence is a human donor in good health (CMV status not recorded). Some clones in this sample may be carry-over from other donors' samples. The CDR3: CASNLAQSWPPQHF. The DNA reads TGTGCCAGCAACTTGGCCCAGAGCTGGCCGCCCCAGCATTTT. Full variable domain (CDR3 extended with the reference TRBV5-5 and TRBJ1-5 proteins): DAGVTQSPTHLIKTRGQQVTLRCSPISGHKSVSWYQQVLGQGPQFIFQYYEKEERGRGNFPDRFSARQFPNYSSELNVNALLLGDSALYLCASNLAQSWPPQHFGDGTRLSIL.